The text below deals with one T cell receptor beta chain. From germline, CDR1 is SGHTA and CDR2 FQGNSA. J gave up 7 bases and V 5 bases, and 4 bases lay outside the gene matches. The CDR3 spans 13 residues. The sample belongs to a study of blood T cell repertoires in COVID-19. For the study at large: There were acute and convalescent COVID-19 samples, and they came from the United States, Italy and Spain. From T cells, B-cell-depleted T cells, or PBMCs came the material, which was cDNA or gDNA.

Repertoires were generated with immunoSEQ multiplex PCR, while TCRdb's copy carries only in-frame clones and drops some. The table records about 200,000 clones, 80% to 90% of them present only once. The source is a woman between 65 and 79 years old with acute or convalescent COVID-19. Specimen: peripheral blood. This rearrangement joins TRBV7-2 to TRBJ1-5, with TRBD1 identical over 8 bases. The CDR3 loop reads CASSIGQGQPQHF. The CDR3 DNA reads as TGTGCCAGCAGCATCGGACAGGGCCAGCCCCAGCATTTT.